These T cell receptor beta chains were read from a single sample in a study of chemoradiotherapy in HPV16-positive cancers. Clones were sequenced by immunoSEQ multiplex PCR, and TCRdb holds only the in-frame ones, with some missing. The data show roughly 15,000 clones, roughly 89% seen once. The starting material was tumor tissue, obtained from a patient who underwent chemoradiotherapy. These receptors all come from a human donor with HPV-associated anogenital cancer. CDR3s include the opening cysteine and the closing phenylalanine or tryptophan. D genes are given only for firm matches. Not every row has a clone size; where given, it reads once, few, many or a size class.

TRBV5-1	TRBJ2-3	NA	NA	CASSLLGGTDTQYF	TGCGCCAGCAGCTTATTGGGCGGCACAGATACGCAGTATTTT
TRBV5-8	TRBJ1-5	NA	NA	CASGPRELSNQPQHF	TGTGCCAGCGGTCCCCGGGAGCTTAGCAATCAGCCCCAGCATTTT
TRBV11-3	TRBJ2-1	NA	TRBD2	CASSFAGGHEQFF	TGTGCCAGCAGCTTCGCGGGAGGACATGAGCAGTTCTTC
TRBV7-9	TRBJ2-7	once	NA	CASSLDGSFDEQYF	TGTGCCAGCAGCTTAGACGGGAGCTTTGACGAGCAGTACTTC
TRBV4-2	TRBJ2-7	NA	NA	CASSQDVGGEQYF	TGTGCCAGCAGCCAAGATGTCGGGGGCGAGCAGTACTTC
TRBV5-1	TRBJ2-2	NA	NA	CASSLDTGQNTGELFF	TGCGCCAGCAGCTTGGATACAGGGCAGAACACCGGGGAGCTGTTTTTT
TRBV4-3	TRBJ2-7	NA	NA	CASSQHPGDYEQYF	TGCGCCAGCAGCCAACACCCTGGGGACTACGAGCAGTACTTC
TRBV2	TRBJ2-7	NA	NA	CASNGPSSYEQYF	TGTGCCAGCAATGGCCCCAGCTCCTACGAGCAGTACTTC
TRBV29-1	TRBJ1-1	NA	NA	CSACEESAEAFF	TGCAGCGCATGTGAGGAGAGCGCTGAAGCTTTCTTT
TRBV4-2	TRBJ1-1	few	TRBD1	CASSAQGSTEAFF	TGTGCCAGCAGCGCACAGGGGAGCACTGAAGCTTTCTTT
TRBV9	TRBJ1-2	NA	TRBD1	CASSTWTGANYGYTF	TGTGCCAGCAGCACTTGGACAGGAGCTAACTATGGCTACACCTTC
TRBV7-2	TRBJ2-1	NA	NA	CASSFGQLSYNEQFF	TGTGCCAGCAGCTTTGGACAGCTCTCCTACAATGAGCAGTTCTTC
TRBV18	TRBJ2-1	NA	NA	CASSPDIMRNEQFF	TGTGCCAGCTCACCGGACATAATGCGCAATGAGCAGTTCTTC
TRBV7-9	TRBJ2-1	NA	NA	CASSLAQGRHNEQFF	TGTGCCAGCAGCTTAGCCCAGGGGCGACACAATGAGCAGTTCTTC
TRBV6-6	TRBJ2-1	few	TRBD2	CARIAGPNEQFF	TGTGCCAGGATAGCGGGACCCAATGAGCAGTTCTTC
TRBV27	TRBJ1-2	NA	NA	CASSSPRGLNGYTF	TGTGCCAGCAGTTCCCCCCGGGGGTTAAATGGCTACACCTTC
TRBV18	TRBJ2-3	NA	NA	CASSPPFSTDTQYF	TGTGCCAGCTCACCACCTTTTAGCACAGATACGCAGTATTTT
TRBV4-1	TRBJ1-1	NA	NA	CASSQRSGTEAFF	TGCGCCAGCAGCCAGCGGTCCGGGACTGAAGCTTTCTTT
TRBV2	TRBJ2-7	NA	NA	CASSFPTGREQGGQYF	TGTGCCAGCAGTTTCCCCACAGGGAGGGAGCAGGGAGGGCAGTACTTC
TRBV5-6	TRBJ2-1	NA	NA	CASSLEDNNEQFF	TGTGCCAGCAGCTTGGAAGACAACAATGAGCAGTTCTTC
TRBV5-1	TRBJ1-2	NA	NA	CASSLEAALYGYTF	TGCGCCAGCAGCTTGGAGGCCGCCCTTTATGGCTACACCTTC
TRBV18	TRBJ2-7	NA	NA	CASSPASDYEQYF	TGTGCCAGCTCACCGGCTAGCGACTACGAGCAGTACTTC
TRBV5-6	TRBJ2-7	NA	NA	CASSQRTVFHEQYF	TGTGCCAGCAGCCAGAGGACAGTGTTCCACGAGCAGTACTTC
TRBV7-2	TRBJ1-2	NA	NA	CASSKTGPSGYTF	TGTGCCAGCAGCAAGACAGGCCCCAGTGGCTACACCTTC
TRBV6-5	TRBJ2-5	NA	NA	CASSYSGRAQETQYF	TGTGCCAGCAGTTACTCGGGAAGGGCGCAAGAGACCCAGTACTTC
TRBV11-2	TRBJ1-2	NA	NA	CASSLAPPDIRDYGYTF	TGTGCCAGCAGCTTAGCCCCCCCAGACATCAGGGACTATGGCTACACCTTC
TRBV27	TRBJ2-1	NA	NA	CASSWISSYNEQFF	TGTGCCAGCAGTTGGATCAGCTCCTACAATGAGCAGTTCTTC
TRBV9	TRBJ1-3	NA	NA	CASSQQGGVGNTIYF	TGTGCCAGCAGCCAGCAGGGCGGGGTTGGAAACACCATATATTTT
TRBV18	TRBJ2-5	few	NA	CASSPREAVQETQYF	TGTGCCAGCTCACCGCGAGAAGCTGTACAAGAGACCCAGTACTTC
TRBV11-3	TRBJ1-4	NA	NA	CASSLGTDSEKLFF	TGTGCCAGCAGCTTAGGGACTGATAGCGAAAAACTGTTTTTT
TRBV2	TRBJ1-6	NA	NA	CASSPGLNSPLHF	TGTGCCAGCAGTCCGGGCCTTAATTCACCCCTCCACTTT
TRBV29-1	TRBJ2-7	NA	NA	CSVVKLGTPPYEQYF	TGCAGCGTTGTAAAATTGGGGACACCCCCCTACGAGCAGTACTTC
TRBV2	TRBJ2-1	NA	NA	CASTHLGGGTGYNEQFF	TGTGCCAGCACTCACCTCGGAGGGGGTACGGGGTACAATGAGCAGTTCTTC
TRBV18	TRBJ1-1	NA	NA	CASFPPRGENTEAFF	TGTGCCAGCTTTCCCCCAAGGGGGGAAAACACTGAAGCTTTCTTT
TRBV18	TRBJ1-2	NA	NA	CASSPPGLKRGDGYTF	TGTGCCAGCTCACCTCCGGGACTCAAAAGGGGGGATGGCTACACCTTC
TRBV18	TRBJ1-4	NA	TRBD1	CASRGQGQVSTNEKLFF	TGTGCCAGCAGAGGACAGGGACAGGTTTCAACTAATGAAAAACTGTTTTTT
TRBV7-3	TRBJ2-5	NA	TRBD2	CASSIIGGLAGPVGQYF	TGTGCCAGCAGCATTATTGGGGGACTAGCGGGTCCCGTTGGCCAGTACTTC